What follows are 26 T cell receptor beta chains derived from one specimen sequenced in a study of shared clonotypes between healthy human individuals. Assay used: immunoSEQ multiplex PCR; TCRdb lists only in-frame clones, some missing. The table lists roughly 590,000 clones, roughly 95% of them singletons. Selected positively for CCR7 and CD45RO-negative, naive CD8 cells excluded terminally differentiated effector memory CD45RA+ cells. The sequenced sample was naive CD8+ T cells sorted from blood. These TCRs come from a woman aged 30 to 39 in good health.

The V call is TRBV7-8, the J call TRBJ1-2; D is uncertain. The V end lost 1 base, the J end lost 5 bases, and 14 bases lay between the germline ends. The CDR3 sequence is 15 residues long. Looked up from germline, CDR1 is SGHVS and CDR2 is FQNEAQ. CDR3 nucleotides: TGTGCCAGCAGCTTAGGGTACGCCCCAGGTTATGGCTACACCTTC. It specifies CASSLGYAPGYGYTF.

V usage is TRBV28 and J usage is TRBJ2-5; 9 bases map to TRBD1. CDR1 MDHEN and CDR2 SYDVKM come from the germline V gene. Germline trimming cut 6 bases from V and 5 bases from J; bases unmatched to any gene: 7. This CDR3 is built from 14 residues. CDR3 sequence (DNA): TGTGCCAGCAGGCCACAGGGGGCGGGTGAGACCCAGTACTTC. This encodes CASRPQGAGETQYF.

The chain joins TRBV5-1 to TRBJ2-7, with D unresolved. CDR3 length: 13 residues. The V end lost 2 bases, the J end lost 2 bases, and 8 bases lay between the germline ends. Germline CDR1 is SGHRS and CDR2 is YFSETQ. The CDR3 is CASSFRVAYEQYF. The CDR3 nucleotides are TGCGCCAGCAGCTTCCGGGTCGCCTACGAGCAGTACTTC.

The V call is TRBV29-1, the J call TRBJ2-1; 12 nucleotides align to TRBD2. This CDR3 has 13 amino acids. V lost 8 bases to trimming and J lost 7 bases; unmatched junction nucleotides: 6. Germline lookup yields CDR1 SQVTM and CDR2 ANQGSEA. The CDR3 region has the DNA TGCAGCAACCGACTAGCGGGAGTTAATGAGCAGTTCTTC. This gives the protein CSNRLAGVNEQFF.

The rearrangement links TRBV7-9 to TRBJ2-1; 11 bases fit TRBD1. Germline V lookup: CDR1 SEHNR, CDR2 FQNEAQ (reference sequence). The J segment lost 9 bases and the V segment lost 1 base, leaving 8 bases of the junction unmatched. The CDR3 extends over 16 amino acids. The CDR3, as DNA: TGTGCCAGCAGCTTAGGATACGGACAGGGGGCTGTTGAGCAGTTCTTC. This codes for CASSLGYGQGAVEQFF.

DNA of the CDR3: TGTGCCACCAGCAGAGATAGGGACACCGGGGAGCTGTTTTTT. Translated, it gives CATSRDRDTGELFF. V is TRBV15 and J is TRBJ2-2; D is unresolved. The V gene lost 0 bases and the J gene lost 3 bases, with 5 bases spanning the gap. CDR1 and CDR2 (germline): LNHNV, YYDKDF (reference sequence). CDR3 length equals 14 residues. Combining the CDR3 with reference TRBV15 and TRBJ2-2 gives the whole variable domain DAMVIQNPRYQVTQFGKPVTLSCSQTLNHNVMYWYQQKSSQAPKLLFHYYDKDFNNEADTPDNFQSRRPNTSFCFLDIRSPGLGDTAMYLCATSRDRDTGELFFGEGSRLTVL.

As DNA, the CDR3 is TGTGCCAGCAGCGATGGCCCATCCTATGGCTACACCTTC. The encoded protein is CASSDGPSYGYTF. The chain carries TRBV5-6 and TRBJ1-2; D remains unclear. The CDR3 spans 13 residues. Germline CDR1 SGHDT, CDR2 YYEEEE. V gave up 4 bases and J gave up 4 bases, with 11 bases separating them.

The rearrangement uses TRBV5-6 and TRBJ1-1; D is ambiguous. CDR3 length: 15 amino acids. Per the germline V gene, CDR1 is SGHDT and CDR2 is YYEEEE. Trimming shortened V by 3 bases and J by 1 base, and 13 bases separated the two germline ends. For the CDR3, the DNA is TGTGCCAGCAGCTCCATGCAGGAGGGGAACACTGAAGCTTTCTTT. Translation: CASSSMQEGNTEAFF. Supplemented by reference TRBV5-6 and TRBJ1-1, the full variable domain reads DAGVTQSPTHLIKTRGQQVTLRCSPKSGHDTVSWYQQALGQGPQFIFQYYEEEERQRGNFPDRFSGHQFPNYSSELNVNALLLGDSALYLCASSSMQEGNTEAFFGQGTRLTVV.

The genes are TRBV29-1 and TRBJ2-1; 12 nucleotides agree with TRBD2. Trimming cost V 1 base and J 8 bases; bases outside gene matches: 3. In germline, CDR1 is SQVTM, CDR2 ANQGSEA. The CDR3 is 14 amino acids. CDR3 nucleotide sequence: TGCAGCGTTGAAGGACTAGCGGGAGTTTATGAGCAGTTCTTC. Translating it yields CSVEGLAGVYEQFF.

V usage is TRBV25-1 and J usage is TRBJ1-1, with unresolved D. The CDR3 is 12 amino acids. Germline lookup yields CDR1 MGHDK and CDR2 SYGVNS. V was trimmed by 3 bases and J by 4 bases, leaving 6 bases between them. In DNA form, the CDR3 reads TGTGCCAGCAGTGAGGGTGGCACTGAAGCTTTCTTT. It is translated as CASSEGGTEAFF.

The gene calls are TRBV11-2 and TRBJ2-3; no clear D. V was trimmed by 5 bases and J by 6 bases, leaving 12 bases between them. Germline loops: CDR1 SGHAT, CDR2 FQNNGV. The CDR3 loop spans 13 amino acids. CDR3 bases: TGTGCCAGCAGCCCGATGGTCGGCGATACGCAGTATTTT. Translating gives CASSPMVGDTQYF.

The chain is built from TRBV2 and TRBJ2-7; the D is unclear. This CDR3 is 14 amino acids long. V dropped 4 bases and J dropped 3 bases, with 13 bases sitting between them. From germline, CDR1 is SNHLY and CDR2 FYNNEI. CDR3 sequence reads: CASSGVSRDYEQYF. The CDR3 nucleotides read TGTGCCAGCAGTGGGGTCTCTAGGGACTACGAGCAGTACTTC.

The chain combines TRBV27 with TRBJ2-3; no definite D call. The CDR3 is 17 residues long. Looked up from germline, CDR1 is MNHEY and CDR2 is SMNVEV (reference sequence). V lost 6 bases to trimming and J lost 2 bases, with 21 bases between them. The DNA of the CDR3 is TGTGCCAGCAGCCCCCTCGGCAGGCTTAACCTCACAGATACGCAGTATTTT. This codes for CASSPLGRLNLTDTQYF.

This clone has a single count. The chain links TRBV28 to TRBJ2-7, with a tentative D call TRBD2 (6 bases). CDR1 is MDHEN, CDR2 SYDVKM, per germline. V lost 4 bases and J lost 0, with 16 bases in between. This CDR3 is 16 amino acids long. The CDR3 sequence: CASSSTVSGRSYEQYF. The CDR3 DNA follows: TGTGCCAGCAGTTCCACCGTGAGCGGGCGCTCCTACGAGCAGTACTTC.

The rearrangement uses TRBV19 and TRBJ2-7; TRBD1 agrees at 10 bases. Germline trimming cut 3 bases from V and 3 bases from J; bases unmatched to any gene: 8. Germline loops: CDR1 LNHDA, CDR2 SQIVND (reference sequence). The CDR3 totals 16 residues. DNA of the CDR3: TGTGCCAGTAGTATTCGAGGAGGGACAGGGGACTACGAGCAGTACTTC. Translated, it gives CASSIRGGTGDYEQYF.

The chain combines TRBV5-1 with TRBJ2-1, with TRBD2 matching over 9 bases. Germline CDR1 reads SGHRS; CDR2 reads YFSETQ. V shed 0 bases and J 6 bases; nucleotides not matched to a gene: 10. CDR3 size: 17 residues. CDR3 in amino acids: CASSLAIGGLAINEQFF. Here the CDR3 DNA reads TGCGCCAGCAGCTTGGCCATAGGGGGACTAGCTATCAATGAGCAGTTCTTC. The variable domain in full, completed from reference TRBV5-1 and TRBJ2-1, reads KAGVTQTPRYLIKTRGQQVTLSCSPISGHRSVSWYQQTPGQGLQFLFEYFSETQRNKGNFPGRFSGRQFSNSRSEMNVSTLELGDSALYLCASSLAIGGLAINEQFFGPGTRLTVL.

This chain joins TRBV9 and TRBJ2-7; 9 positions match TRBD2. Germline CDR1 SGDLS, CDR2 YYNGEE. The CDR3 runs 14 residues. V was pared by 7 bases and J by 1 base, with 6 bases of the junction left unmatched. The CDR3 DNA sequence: TGTGCCAGCGGGCGGACTAGCGCATCCTACGAGCAGTACTTC. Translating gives CASGRTSASYEQYF.

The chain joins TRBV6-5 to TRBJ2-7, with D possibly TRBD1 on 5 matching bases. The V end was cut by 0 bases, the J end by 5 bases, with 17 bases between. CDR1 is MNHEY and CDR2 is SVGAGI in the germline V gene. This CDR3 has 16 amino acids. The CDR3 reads CASSYSSGNRRDEQYF. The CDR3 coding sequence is TGTGCCAGCAGTTACTCGAGTGGAAATCGCAGGGACGAGCAGTACTTC.

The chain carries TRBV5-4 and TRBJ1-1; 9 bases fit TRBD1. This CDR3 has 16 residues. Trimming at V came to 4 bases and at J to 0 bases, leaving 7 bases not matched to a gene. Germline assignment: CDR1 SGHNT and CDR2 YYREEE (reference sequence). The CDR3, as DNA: TGTGCCAGCAGCGTCCCGGGACAGGGAATGAACACTGAAGCTTTCTTT. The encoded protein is CASSVPGQGMNTEAFF. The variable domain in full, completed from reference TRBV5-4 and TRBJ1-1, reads ETGVTQSPTHLIKTRGQQVTLRCSSQSGHNTVSWYQQALGQGPQFIFQYYREEENGRGNFPPRFSGLQFPNYSSELNVNALELDDSALYLCASSVPGQGMNTEAFFGQGTRLTVV.

CDR3 coding DNA: TGTGCCAGCAGCGTAGCTGCTAGCGGGAGTGCTTCCGGGGAGCTGTTTTTT. Amino acids: CASSVAASGSASGELFF. The chain couples TRBV9 to TRBJ2-2; 10 positions match TRBD2. CDR1 is SGDLS, CDR2 YYNGEE, per germline. The CDR3 consists of 17 residues. The V gene end was trimmed by 0 bases and the J gene end by 6 bases; junction bases not matched to a gene: 8.

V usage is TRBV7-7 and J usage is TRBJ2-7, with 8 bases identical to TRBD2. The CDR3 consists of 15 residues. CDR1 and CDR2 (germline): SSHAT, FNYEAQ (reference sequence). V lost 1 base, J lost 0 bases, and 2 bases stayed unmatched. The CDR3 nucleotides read TGTGCCAGCAGCTTAGGAGCGGGGGACTCCTACGAGCAGTACTTC. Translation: CASSLGAGDSYEQYF.

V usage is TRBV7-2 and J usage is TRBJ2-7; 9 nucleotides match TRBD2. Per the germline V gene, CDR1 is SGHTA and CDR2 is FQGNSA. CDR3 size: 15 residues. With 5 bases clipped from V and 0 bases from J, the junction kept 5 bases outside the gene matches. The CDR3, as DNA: TGTGCCAGCAGCCCCGCTAGCGGGGCCTCCTACGAGCAGTACTTC. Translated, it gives CASSPASGASYEQYF. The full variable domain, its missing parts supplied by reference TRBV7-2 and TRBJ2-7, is GAGVSQSPSNKVTEKGKDVELRCDPISGHTALYWYRQSLGQGLEFLIYFQGNSAPDKSGLPSDRFSAERTGGSVSTLTIQRTQQEDSAVYLCASSPASGASYEQYFGPGTRLTVT.

CDR3 DNA sequence: TGTGCCAGCAGCTCTCCCTCGGGACAGCTCACAGATACGCAGTATTTT. This codes for CASSSPSGQLTDTQYF. J is TRBJ2-3 and V is TRBV13, with TRBD1 identical over 7 bases. This CDR3 has 16 residues. Germline V gene sequence: CDR1 PRHDT, CDR2 FYEKMQ (reference sequence). V was pared by 4 bases and J by 2 bases, with 9 bases of the junction left unmatched.

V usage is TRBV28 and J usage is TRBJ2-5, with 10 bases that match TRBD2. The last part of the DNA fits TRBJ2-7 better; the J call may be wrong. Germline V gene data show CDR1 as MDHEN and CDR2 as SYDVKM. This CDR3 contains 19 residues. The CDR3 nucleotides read TGTGCCAGCGATCCAAGGAGGTCGCCTAGCGGGAGTTTAGCCTACGAGCAGTACTTC. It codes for CASDPRRSPSGSLAYEQYF.

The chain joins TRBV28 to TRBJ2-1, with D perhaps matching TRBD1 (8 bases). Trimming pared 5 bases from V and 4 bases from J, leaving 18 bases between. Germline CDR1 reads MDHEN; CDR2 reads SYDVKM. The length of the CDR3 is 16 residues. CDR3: CASSPTGGEKYNEQFF. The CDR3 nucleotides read TGTGCCAGCAGTCCCACAGGGGGGGAGAAGTACAATGAGCAGTTCTTC.

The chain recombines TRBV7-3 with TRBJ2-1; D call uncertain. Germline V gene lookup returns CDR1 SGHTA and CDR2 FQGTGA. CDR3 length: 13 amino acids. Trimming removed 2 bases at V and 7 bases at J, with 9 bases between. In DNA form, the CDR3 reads TGTGCCAGCAGCTTAGGTGGTTGGAATGAGCAGTTCTTC. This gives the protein CASSLGGWNEQFF.